This TCR beta chain was sequenced during a study of cytomegalovirus exposure and HLA in healthy donors. Germline loops: CDR1 LNHDA, CDR2 SQIVND (reference sequence). After removal of 9 bases from V and 2 bases from J, the junction contained 7 bases not matched to a gene. The CDR3 runs to 15 residues. General observations from the study: Donors were assumed by presence/absence analyses to have roughly uniform sequencing depth. Later analysis identified a missense DCLRE1C variant that was linked to TCR beta V- and J-gene trimming. Generally TCR sequences proved uncommon, though certain public TCRs appeared in numerous donors. The authors listed 164 TCR beta chains as cytomegalovirus-associated.

A note on this clone: Its antigen is not known.

This PCR relied on a set of 60 Vbeta primers and 13 Jbeta primers. Generated by immunoSEQ multiplex PCR, the TCRdb table keeps only in-frame clones and is missing some. The sample shows some 130,000 clones, 70% to 85% of them seen only once. The TCR sequence derives from a boy between 2 and 10 years old in good health and CMV-seronegative. This rearrangement joins TRBV19 to TRBJ2-3, with 11 bases lining up with TRBD2. The sample taken for sequencing was PBMCs. CDR3 sequence (DNA): TGTGCCAGCACCTTAGCGGGAGGGGCCACAGATACGCAGTATTTT. It codes for CASTLAGGATDTQYF.